A single sample gave rise to the 8 T cell receptor beta chains below, sequenced in a study of cytomegalovirus exposure and HLA in healthy donors. The PCR employed 60 Vbeta primers together with 13 Jbeta primers. The method was immunoSEQ multiplex PCR; TCRdb's version includes in-frame clones alone and lacks a portion of them. The sample holds approximately 160,000 clones, 81% seen once. Sequencing input: PBMCs. The receptors stem from a woman aged 18 to 35 in good health and CMV-seronegative.

This sequence joins TRBV5-5 and TRBJ2-5, with TRBD2 matching over 8 bases. Looked up from germline, CDR1 is SGHKS and CDR2 is YYEKEE (reference sequence). CDR3 size: 15 residues. With 0 bases clipped from V and 5 bases from J, the junction kept 6 bases outside the gene matches. In nucleotides, the CDR3 is TGTGCCAGCAGCTTGGGTTCGGGGGGGCGCGAGACCCAGTACTTC. Translation: CASSLGSGGRETQYF.

V gene TRBV10-3 combines with J gene TRBJ2-1; 11 bases map to TRBD2. Germline V gene lookup returns CDR1 ENHRY and CDR2 SYGVKD. J lost 12 bases, V lost 8 bases, and 6 bases had no gene match. CDR3 length: 12 residues. CDR3 residues: CAISSGRPWQFF. The CDR3 bases are TGTGCCATCTCTAGCGGGAGGCCTTGGCAGTTCTTC.

The chain carries TRBV5-1 and TRBJ2-1; D is perhaps TRBD2 (5 bases). CDR3 length equals 16 residues. Looked up from germline, CDR1 is SGHRS and CDR2 is YFSETQ. V dropped 0 bases and J dropped 0 bases, with 10 bases sitting between them. DNA of the CDR3: TGCGCCAGCAGCTTGGATGGACTCACCTCCTACAATGAGCAGTTCTTC. Its protein product is CASSLDGLTSYNEQFF.

V is TRBV6-1 and J is TRBJ1-2, with 7 bases identical to TRBD1. Trimming at V came to 2 bases and at J to 5 bases, leaving 11 bases not matched to a gene. This CDR3 has 16 residues. Germline assignment: CDR1 MNHNS and CDR2 SASEGT. The CDR3 here is CASSEPGQSLGYGYTF. Here the CDR3 DNA reads TGTGCCAGCAGTGAACCGGGACAGAGTCTAGGGTATGGCTACACCTTC.

The V gene is TRBV7-8, the J gene TRBJ1-4, with 7 bases aligning to TRBD1. Germline-derived CDR1 and CDR2 are SGHVS and FQNEAQ. V shed 4 bases and J 1 base; nucleotides not matched to a gene: 12. The CDR3 loop spans 18 amino acids. CDR3 nucleotide sequence: TGTGCCAGCAGCTCAACCGGGACAGCTACGATAACTAATGAAAAACTGTTTTTT. Amino acids: CASSSTGTATITNEKLFF.

The chain carries TRBV9 and TRBJ2-1, with a weak D call TRBD1 (7 bases). Trimming removed 3 bases at V and 4 bases at J, with 14 bases between. In germline, CDR1 is SGDLS, CDR2 YYNGEE. This CDR3 has 15 amino acids. The CDR3 DNA follows: TGTGCCAGCAGCGGGAGGGGGACAGAATACAATGAGCAGTTCTTC. This encodes CASSGRGTEYNEQFF.

V is TRBV4-1 and J is TRBJ1-2; a weak D match, TRBD1 (5 bases). The CDR3 sequence is 14 residues long. Trimming removed 0 bases at V and 4 bases at J, with 9 bases between. Germline V gives CDR1 MGHRA, CDR2 YSYEKL. The CDR3 DNA sequence: TGCGCCAGCAGCCAAGATGGGGGGTTCTATGGCTACACCTTC. Translating it yields CASSQDGGFYGYTF.

This chain joins TRBV28 and TRBJ1-1, with D perhaps matching TRBD1 (6 bases). This CDR3 contains 17 residues. Deletions cut 6 bases from V and 0 bases from J, with 20 bases between. Germline CDR1 and CDR2: MDHEN and SYDVKM. The CDR3 region is CASSLGGQSNLNTEAFF. CDR3 coding DNA: TGTGCCAGCAGCCTAGGGGGACAAAGTAATTTGAACACTGAAGCTTTCTTT.